The clone carrying this TCR beta chain has ten or more counts. The antigen is undetermined. The data are from a study of Graves' ophthalmopathy and Graves' hyperthyroidism. Study-wide results and caveats: The authors also found most expanded thyroid clonotypes above 0.001 frequency in blood.

The study amplified TCR beta CDR3 regions using RNA transcripts. The library came from an HTBI-primed first-round RT-PCR and a second-round multiplex PCR. TCRdb reprocessed the multiplex PCR reads with MiXCR, giving one entry per CDR3 protein. The sample has about 400,000 distinct CDR3 sequences, approximately 21% seen once. Over 18 months of follow-up, stable hyperthyroidism required that no ophthalmopathy appear. The study recruited hyperthyroidism patients aged 18 to 65 who were newly diagnosed, under 2 months' duration. This CDR3 is built from 15 residues. The germline gives CDR1 SGHTA, CDR2 FQGTGA. V was pared by 2 bases and J by 4 bases, with 14 bases between.

This receptor was obtained from a woman in her late teens or twenties with stable Graves' hyperthyroidism. This sequence joins TRBV7-3 and TRBJ2-5, with D possibly TRBD2 on 6 matching bases. Sequencing input: peripheral blood. This CDR3 reads CASSLGRERIETQYF. The CDR3 DNA sequence: TGTGCCAGCAGCTTAGGTCGGGAGAGGATAGAGACCCAGTACTTC.